These 4 T cell receptor beta chains came from one sample sequenced in a study of T cell changes during pregnancy in multiple sclerosis. Assay used: immunoSEQ multiplex PCR; TCRdb lists only in-frame clones, some missing. This sample has 35,000 to 50,000 clones, with about 89% found just once. This specimen was CD4+ T cells from peripheral blood mononuclear cells, taken after pregnancy. The source of these receptors is a female donor with multiple sclerosis, enrolled in a pregnancy study.

V usage is TRBV18 and J usage is TRBJ2-4, with a possible D match to TRBD1 (6 bases). V lost 0 bases to trimming and J lost 6 bases, with 15 bases between them. CDR3 length equals 16 residues. Germline CDR1 reads KGHSH; CDR2 reads LQKENI. The CDR3, as DNA: TGTGCCAGCTCACCACCGTCCGGTTTGGGGGCAAACATTCAGTACTTC. Translating it yields CASSPPSGLGANIQYF. Complete variable domain (other parts from reference TRBV18 and TRBJ2-4): NAGVMQNPRHLVRRRGQEARLRCSPMKGHSHVYWYRQLPEEGLKFMVYLQKENIIDESGMPKERFSAEFPKEGPSILRIQQVVRGDSAAYFCASSPPSGLGANIQYFGAGTRLSVL.

This chain links TRBV6-1 with TRBJ1-2; weak D call: TRBD1 (5 bases). V dropped 5 bases and J dropped 7 bases, with 11 bases sitting between them. This CDR3 has 12 amino acids. The germline CDR1 and CDR2 sequences are MNHNS and SASEGT. CDR3 sequence (DNA): TGTGCCAGCAGTTTCAGGGATGGTGGCTACACCTTC. Protein product: CASSFRDGGYTF.

The chain combines TRBV28 with TRBJ2-7; D perhaps matches TRBD2 (6 bases). V was clipped by 2 bases and J by 7 bases, with 18 bases between them. CDR1 MDHEN and CDR2 SYDVKM come from the germline V gene. CDR3 size: 15 residues. In nucleotides, the CDR3 is TGTGCCAGCAGTTTAGCGGGAATAGGGTTGGGAGAGCAGTACTTC. Its protein product is CASSLAGIGLGEQYF. Variable domain in full (rest from reference TRBV28 and TRBJ2-7): DVKVTQSSRYLVKRTGEKVFLECVQDMDHENMFWYRQDPGLGLRLIYFSYDVKMKEKGDIPEGYSVSREKKERFSLILESASTNQTSMYLCASSLAGIGLGEQYFGPGTRLTVT.

The chain carries TRBV7-6 and TRBJ2-7; D perhaps matches TRBD2 (5 bases). The germline CDR1 and CDR2 sequences are SGHVS and FNYEAQ. This CDR3 is 13 amino acids long. V lost 1 base and J 6 bases, leaving 10 bases between the germline ends. The CDR3 bases are TGTGCCAGCAGCTTAGAACTAGATGGCGAGCAGTACTTC. This sequence encodes CASSLELDGEQYF.